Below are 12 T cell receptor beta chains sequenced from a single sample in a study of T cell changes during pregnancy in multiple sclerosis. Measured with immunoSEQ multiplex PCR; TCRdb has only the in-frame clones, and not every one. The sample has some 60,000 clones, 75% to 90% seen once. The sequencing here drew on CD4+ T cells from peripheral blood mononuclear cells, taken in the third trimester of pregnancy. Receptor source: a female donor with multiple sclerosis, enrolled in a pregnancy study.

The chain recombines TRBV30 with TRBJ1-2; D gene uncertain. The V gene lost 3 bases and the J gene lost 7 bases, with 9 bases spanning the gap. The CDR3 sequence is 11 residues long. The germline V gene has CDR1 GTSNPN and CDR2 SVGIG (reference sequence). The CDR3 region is CAWSIGAGYTF. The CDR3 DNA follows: TGTGCCTGGAGCATTGGAGCTGGCTACACCTTC.

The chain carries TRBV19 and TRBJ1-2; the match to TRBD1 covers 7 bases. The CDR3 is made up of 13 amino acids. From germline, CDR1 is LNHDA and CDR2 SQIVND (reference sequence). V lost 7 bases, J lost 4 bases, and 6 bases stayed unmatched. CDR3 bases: TGTGCCAGTACCCCGACAGGGCCCTATGGCTACACCTTC. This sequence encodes CASTPTGPYGYTF.

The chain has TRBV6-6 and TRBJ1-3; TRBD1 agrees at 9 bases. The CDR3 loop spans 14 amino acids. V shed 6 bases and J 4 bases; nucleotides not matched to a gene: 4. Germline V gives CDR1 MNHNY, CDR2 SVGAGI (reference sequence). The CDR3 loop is CASSGTGLGNTIYF. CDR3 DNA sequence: TGTGCCAGCAGCGGGACAGGGTTGGGAAACACCATATATTTT.

Here the CDR3 DNA reads TGTGCCAGCAGCCCGGACTATAACACCGGGGAGCTGTTTTTT. Translated: CASSPDYNTGELFF. The chain joins TRBV7-3 to TRBJ2-2; D might be TRBD2 (6 bases). The CDR3 has 14 amino acids. Germline loops: CDR1 SGHTA, CDR2 FQGTGA. Between the trimmed V and J ends, which lost 5 bases and 2 bases, there was a span of 9 bases.

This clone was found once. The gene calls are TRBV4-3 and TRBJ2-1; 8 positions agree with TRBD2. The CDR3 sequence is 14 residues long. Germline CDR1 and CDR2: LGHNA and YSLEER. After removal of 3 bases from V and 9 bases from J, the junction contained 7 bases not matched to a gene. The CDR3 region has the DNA TGCGCCAGCAGCCATGGGACTAGGGGCAGTGAGCAGTTCTTC. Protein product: CASSHGTRGSEQFF.

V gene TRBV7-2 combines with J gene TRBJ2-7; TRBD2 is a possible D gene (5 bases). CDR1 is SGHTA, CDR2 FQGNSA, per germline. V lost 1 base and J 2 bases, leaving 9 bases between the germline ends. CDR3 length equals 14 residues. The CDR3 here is CASSLDGIPYEQYF. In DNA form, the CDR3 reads TGTGCCAGCAGCTTAGACGGGATACCCTACGAGCAGTACTTC.

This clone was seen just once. The CDR3 protein is CASSYSGTAGYEQYF. CDR3 nucleotide sequence: TGTGCCAGCAGTTACTCGGGGACGGCGGGGTACGAGCAGTACTTC. The chain recombines TRBV6-5 with TRBJ2-7; TRBD2 is a possible D gene (6 bases). The CDR3 is 15 amino acids. V was shortened by 0 bases and J by 4 bases, with 13 bases between the two germline ends. Germline-derived CDR1 and CDR2 are MNHEY and SVGAGI.

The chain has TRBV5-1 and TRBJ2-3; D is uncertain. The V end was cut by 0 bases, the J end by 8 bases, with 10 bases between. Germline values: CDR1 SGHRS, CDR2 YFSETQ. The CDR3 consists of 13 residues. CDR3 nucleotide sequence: TGCGCCAGCAGCTTGGGGGCCTTAGGTACGCAGTATTTT. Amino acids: CASSLGALGTQYF.

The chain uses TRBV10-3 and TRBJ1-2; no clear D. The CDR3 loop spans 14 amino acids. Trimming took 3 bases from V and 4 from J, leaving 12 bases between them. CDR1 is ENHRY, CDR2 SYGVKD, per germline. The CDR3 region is CAISDGGSLYGYTF. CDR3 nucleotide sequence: TGTGCCATCAGTGATGGAGGGAGTCTCTATGGCTACACCTTC.

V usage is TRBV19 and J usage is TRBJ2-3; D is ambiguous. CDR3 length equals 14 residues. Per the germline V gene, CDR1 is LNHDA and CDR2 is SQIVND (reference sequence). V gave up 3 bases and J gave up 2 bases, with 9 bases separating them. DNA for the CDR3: TGTGCCAGTAGTATGAGACTGCACACAGATACGCAGTATTTT. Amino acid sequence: CASSMRLHTDTQYF.

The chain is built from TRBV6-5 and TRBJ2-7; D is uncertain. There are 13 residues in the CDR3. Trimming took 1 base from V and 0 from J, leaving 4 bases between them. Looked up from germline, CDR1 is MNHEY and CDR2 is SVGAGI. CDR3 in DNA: TGTGCCAGCAGTTACTTCCGCTCCTACGAGCAGTACTTC. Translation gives CASSYFRSYEQYF.

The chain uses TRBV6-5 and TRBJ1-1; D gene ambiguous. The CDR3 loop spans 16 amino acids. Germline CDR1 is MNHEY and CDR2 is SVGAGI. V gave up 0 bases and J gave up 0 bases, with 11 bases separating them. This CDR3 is CASSYSPGLMNTEAFF. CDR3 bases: TGTGCCAGCAGTTACTCGCCAGGCCTCATGAACACTGAAGCTTTCTTT.